The T cell receptor (beta chain) described here comes from a study of T cell responses to AZD1222 COVID-19 vaccine. Using immunoSEQ multiplex PCR, the repertoire was profiled, and TCRdb retains in-frame clones only, with some absent. The table has 90,000 to 120,000 clones, roughly 86% seen once; the top ten hold 3.3%. The input for sequencing was peripheral blood, taken 28 days after the second dose of the MenACWY control vaccine. The receptor's source is an adult who received the MenACWY meningococcal vaccine as a control.

CDR3: CASSTGPDLNSPLHF. DNA of the CDR3: TGTGCCAGCAGTACCGGGCCCGATCTAAATTCACCCCTCCACTTT. The chain uses TRBV6-2 or TRBV6-3 and TRBJ1-6, with no clear D. Germline V gene sequence: CDR1 MNHEY, CDR2 SVGEGT. V lost 5 bases, J lost 7 bases, and 15 bases lay in between. The CDR3 is 15 amino acids.